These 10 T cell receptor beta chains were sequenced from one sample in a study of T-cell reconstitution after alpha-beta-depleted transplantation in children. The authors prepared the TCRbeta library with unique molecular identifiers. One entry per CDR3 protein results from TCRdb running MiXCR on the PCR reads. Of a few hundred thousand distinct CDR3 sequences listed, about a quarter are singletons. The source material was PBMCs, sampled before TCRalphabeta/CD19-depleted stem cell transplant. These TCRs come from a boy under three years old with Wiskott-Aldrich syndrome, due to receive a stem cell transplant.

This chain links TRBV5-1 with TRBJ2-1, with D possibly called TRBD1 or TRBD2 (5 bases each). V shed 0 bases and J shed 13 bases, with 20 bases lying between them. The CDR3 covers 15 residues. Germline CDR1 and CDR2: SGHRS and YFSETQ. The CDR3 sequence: CASSLDPSWGSNQFF. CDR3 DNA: TGCGCCAGCAGCTTGGACCCAAGCTGGGGGAGTAACCAGTTCTTC.

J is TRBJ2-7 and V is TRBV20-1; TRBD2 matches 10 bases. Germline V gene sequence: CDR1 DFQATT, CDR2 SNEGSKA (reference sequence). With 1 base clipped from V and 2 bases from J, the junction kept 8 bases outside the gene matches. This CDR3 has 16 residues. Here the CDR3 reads CSARARTSGLTYEQYF. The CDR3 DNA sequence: TGCAGTGCTAGAGCTCGGACTAGCGGACTGACCTACGAGCAGTACTTC.

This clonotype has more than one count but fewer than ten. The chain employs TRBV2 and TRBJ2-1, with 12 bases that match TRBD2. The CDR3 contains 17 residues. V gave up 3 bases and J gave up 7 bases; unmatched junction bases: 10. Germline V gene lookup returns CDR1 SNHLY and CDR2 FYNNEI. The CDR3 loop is CASSEVQHGLAGNEQFF. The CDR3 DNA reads TGTGCCAGCAGTGAGGTGCAACACGGACTAGCGGGAAATGAGCAGTTCTTC.

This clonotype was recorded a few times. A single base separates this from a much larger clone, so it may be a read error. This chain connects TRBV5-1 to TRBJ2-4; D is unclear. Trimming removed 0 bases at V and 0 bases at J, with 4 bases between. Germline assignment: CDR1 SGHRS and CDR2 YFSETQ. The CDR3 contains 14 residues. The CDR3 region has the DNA TGCGCCAGCAGCTTGGCCCTAGCCAAAAACATTCAGTACTTC. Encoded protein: CASSLALAKNIQYF.

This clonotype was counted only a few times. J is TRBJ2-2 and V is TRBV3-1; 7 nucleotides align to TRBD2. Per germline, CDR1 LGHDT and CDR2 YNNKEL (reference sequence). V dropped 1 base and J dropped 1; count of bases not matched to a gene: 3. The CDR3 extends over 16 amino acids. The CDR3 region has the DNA TGTGCCAGCAGCCAAGCTCGGGGGGTGAACACCGGGGAGCTGTTTTTT. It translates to CASSQARGVNTGELFF.

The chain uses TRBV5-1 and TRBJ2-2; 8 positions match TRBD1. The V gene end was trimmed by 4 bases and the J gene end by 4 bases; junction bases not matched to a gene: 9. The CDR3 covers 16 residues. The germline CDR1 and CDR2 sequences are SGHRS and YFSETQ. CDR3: CASSPPARGPTGELFF. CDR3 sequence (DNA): TGCGCCAGCAGCCCCCCCGCCAGGGGGCCCACCGGGGAGCTGTTTTTT.

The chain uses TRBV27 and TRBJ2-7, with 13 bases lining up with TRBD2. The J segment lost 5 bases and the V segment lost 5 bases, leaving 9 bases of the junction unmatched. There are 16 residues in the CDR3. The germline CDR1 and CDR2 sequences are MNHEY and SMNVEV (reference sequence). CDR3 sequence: CASSLVYGLAGDEQYF. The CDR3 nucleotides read TGTGCCAGCAGTCTCGTTTATGGACTAGCGGGAGACGAGCAGTACTTC.

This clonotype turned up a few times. In DNA form, the CDR3 reads TGTGCCAGCAGTTTGGGACTAGAGGTGACCCAGTACTTC. This encodes CASSLGLEVTQYF. The gene calls are TRBV12-3 or TRBV12-4 and TRBJ2-5; 8 nucleotides match TRBD2. CDR3 length: 13 residues. V lost 3 bases and J lost 7; bases outside the gene matches: 4.

CDR3 protein: CASTLSGRAGNEQYF. The CDR3 coding sequence is TGTGCCAGCACTCTTAGCGGGAGGGCCGGAAACGAGCAGTACTTC. The J gene is TRBJ2-7, the V gene TRBV2; 11 positions agree with TRBD2. The CDR3 contains 15 residues. Germline trimming cut 7 bases from V and 5 bases from J; bases unmatched to any gene: 10. Germline assignment: CDR1 SNHLY and CDR2 FYNNEI.

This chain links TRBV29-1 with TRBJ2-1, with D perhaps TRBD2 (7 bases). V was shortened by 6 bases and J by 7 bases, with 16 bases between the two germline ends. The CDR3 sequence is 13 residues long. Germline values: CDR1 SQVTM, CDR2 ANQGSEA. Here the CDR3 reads CSVRGRARNEQFF. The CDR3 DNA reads TGCAGCGTGAGGGGGAGGGCCAGAAATGAGCAGTTCTTC.